The present entry profiles one T cell receptor beta chain with its context. PCR employed 60 Vbeta and 13 Jbeta primers. Sequenced by immunoSEQ multiplex PCR; TCRdb stores in-frame clones only, minus some. The table has roughly 150,000 clones, around four fifths seen once. V trimming: 4 bases; J trimming: 2 bases; junction bases outside the gene matches: 8. Germline V gene data show CDR1 as SGHDT and CDR2 as YYEEEE. CDR3 length: 15 amino acids. This entry is derived from a study of cytomegalovirus exposure and HLA in healthy donors. The sequence came from a boy younger than 10 in good health and CMV-seronegative. The chain carries TRBV5-6 and TRBJ2-7; 8 bases line up with TRBD1. Sequences were obtained from PBMCs. The CDR3 coding sequence is TGTGCCAGCAGCCTTCTGACAGGGGAGCCCTACGAGCAGTACTTC. As protein: CASSLLTGEPYEQYF.